Below are 10 T cell receptor beta chains sequenced from a single sample in a study of control samples from healthy donors and cancer patients. Measured with immunoSEQ multiplex PCR; TCRdb has only the in-frame clones, and not every one. Here the sample spans around 150,000 clones, about 87% being singletons. Sequencing used blood. These receptors were obtained from a man aged 30 to 39 in good health.

DNA for the CDR3: TGCAGCGTTTTTCCCCGGGACAGGGGTACCAACATTCAGTACTTC. Amino acids: CSVFPRDRGTNIQYF. The V call is TRBV29-1, the J call TRBJ2-4; 10 nucleotides match TRBD1. There are 15 residues in the CDR3. The V segment lost 5 bases and the J segment 7 bases; nucleotides outside the gene matches: 11. From germline, CDR1 is SQVTM and CDR2 ANQGSEA.

The rearrangement uses TRBV7-6 and TRBJ2-1, with 8 bases lining up with TRBD2. The CDR3 has 16 residues. Germline V gene lookup returns CDR1 SGHVS and CDR2 FNYEAQ. V shed 5 bases, J shed 8 bases, and the junction held 14 bases outside the gene matches. The CDR3 bases are TGTGCCAGCAGCCCTAGCGGCGGGGCGGGAGGCTATGAGCAGTTCTTC. Its protein is CASSPSGGAGGYEQFF.

This chain links TRBV11-2 with TRBJ2-7; 10 nucleotides match TRBD2. After removal of 4 bases from V and 0 bases from J, the junction contained 3 bases not matched to a gene. Germline V lookup: CDR1 SGHAT, CDR2 FQNNGV. The CDR3 is made up of 15 amino acids. CDR3 loop: CASSYQRGGSYEQYF. In DNA, the CDR3 is TGTGCCAGCAGCTACCAGCGGGGGGGCTCCTACGAGCAGTACTTC.

This chain uses TRBV24-1 with TRBJ2-1; D is possibly TRBD1 or TRBD2 (5 bases each). The CDR3 is 16 amino acids. Germline-derived CDR1 and CDR2 are KGHDR and SFDVKD. Trimming stripped 4 bases from V and 10 bases from J, with 22 bases between. The CDR3: CATSDRGRTDVGEQFF. The DNA of the CDR3 is TGTGCCACCAGTGACCGGGGACGGACGGACGTGGGGGAGCAGTTCTTC.

The V call is TRBV7-9, the J call TRBJ2-7; 8 bases match TRBD1. This CDR3 spans 13 amino acids. The junction had 4 bases not matched to a gene; V was cut back by 4 bases and J by 5 bases. Germline-derived CDR1 and CDR2 are SEHNR and FQNEAQ (reference sequence). The CDR3 region has the DNA TGTGCCAGCAGCTCTACAGGGGGGAACGAGCAGTACTTC. Translated: CASSSTGGNEQYF.

The rearrangement joins TRBV7-2 to TRBJ2-7; weak D call: TRBD1 (6 bases). CDR3 length: 15 residues. V dropped 2 bases and J dropped 2 bases, with 13 bases sitting between them. The V gene's germline CDR1 is SGHTA and CDR2 FQGNSA. CDR3: CASSLNRVGTYEQYF. DNA for the CDR3: TGTGCCAGCAGCTTAAACAGGGTAGGCACCTACGAGCAGTACTTC.

The V and J genes are TRBV24-1 and TRBJ1-5, with 8 bases fitting TRBD1. CDR1 and CDR2 (germline): KGHDR, SFDVKD. V lost 4 bases, J lost 13 bases, and 14 bases stayed unmatched. The CDR3 spans 15 residues. This CDR3 reads CATSDPEEGQGLQHF. In nucleotides, the CDR3 is TGTGCCACCAGTGACCCTGAGGAAGGACAGGGCTTACAGCATTTT.

V gene TRBV27 combines with J gene TRBJ1-4; no definite D call. This CDR3 has 11 residues. The germline gives CDR1 MNHEY, CDR2 SMNVEV (reference sequence). V was clipped by 5 bases and J by 8 bases, with 6 bases between them. The CDR3 nucleotides are TGTGCCAGCAGTAACGGAGAAAAACTGTTTTTT. Translation gives CASSNGEKLFF.

This chain uses TRBV4-1 with TRBJ1-1; D is undetermined. CDR3 length: 14 amino acids. The V end lost 1 base, the J end lost 0 bases, and 6 bases lay between the germline ends. CDR1 is MGHRA, CDR2 YSYEKL, per germline. The CDR3 nucleotides read TGCGCCAGCAGCCAAGGAAACGTGAACACTGAAGCTTTCTTT. Amino acid sequence: CASSQGNVNTEAFF.

The chain recombines TRBV6-4 with TRBJ2-1; D gene ambiguous. The CDR3 extends over 11 amino acids. The V end was cut by 8 bases, the J end by 7 bases, with 9 bases between. CDR1 and CDR2 from the germline V gene are MRHNA and SNTAGT. CDR3 sequence reads: CASGRGNEQFF. CDR3 coding DNA: TGTGCCAGCGGAAGAGGAAATGAGCAGTTCTTC.